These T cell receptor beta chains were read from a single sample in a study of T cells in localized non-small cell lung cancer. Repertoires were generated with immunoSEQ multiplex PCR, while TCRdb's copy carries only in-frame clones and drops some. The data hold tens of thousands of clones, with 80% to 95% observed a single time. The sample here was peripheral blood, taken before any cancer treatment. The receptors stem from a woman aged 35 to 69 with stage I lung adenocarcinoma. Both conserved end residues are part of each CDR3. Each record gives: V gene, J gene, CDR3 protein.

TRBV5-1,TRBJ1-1,CASSPGTGVGTEAFF
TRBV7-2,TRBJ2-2,CASSLELAATNTGELFF
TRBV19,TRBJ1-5,CASTTGSGGNQPQHF
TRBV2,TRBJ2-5,CASSGGDYQTKRETQYF
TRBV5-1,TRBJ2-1,CASSPGQPGLAGYEQFF
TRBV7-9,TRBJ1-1,CASRGEVEAFF
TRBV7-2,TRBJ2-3,CASSLAGRRTDTQYF
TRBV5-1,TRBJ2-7,CASRRGQDIYEQYF
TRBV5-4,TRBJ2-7,CASSLEASGRITYEQYF
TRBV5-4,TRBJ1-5,CASSLTGSNQPQHF
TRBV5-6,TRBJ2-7,CASSDTGGPYEQYF
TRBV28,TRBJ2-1,CASKNSGGIFYNEQFF
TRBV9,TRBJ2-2,CASSASTGARTGELFF
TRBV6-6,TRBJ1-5,CASSYATSNQPQHF
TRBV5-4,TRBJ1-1,CASSWTSGGNTEAFF
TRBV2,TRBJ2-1,CASSELAGNEQFF
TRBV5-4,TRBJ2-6,CASSLGALGFSGANVLTF
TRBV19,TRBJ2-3,CASSVGGSTDTQYF
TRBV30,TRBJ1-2,CAWTPAYGYTF
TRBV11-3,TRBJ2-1,CASSLDAGWNEQFF
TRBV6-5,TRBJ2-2,CASSPQGLSTGELFF
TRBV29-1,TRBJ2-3,CSVVPGSNLPDTQYF
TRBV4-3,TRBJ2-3,CASSQDLATDTQYF
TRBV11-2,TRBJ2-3,CASSLVGGGTNTQYF
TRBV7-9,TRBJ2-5,CASSLDEVETQYF
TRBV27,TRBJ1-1,CASSRLNQAFF
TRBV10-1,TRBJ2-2,CASSERKGGAGELFF
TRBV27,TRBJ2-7,CASSIRDRVGEQYF